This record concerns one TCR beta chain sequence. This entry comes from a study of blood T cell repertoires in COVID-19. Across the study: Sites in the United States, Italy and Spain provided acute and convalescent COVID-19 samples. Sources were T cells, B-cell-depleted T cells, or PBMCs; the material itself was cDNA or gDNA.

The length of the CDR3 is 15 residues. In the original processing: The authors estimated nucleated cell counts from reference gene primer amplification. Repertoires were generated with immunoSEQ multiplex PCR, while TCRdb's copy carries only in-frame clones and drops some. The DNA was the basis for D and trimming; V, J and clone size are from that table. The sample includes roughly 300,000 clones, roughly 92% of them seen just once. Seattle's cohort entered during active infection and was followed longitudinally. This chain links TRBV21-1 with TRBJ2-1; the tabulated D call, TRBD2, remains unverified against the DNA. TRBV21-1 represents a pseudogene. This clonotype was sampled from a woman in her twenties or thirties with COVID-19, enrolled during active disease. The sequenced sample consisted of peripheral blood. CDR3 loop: CASSVGIRVGNEQFF. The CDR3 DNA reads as TGTGCCAGCAGCGTTGGAATTCGGGTGGGCAATGAGCAGTTCTTC.